This T cell receptor beta chain was captured in a study of tumor and adjacent non-tumor tissue in lung cancer. Findings and limits, study-wide: TCR diversity was significantly greater in tumor than normal lung tissue.

TCRbeta libraries were built with three rounds of nested PCR, modified from ARM-PCR. Using its own MiXCR run on the multiplex PCR reads, TCRdb lists one record per CDR3 protein. The repertoire includes under 140,000 distinct CDR3 sequences, approximately 87% of them detected once, and more than 20% sits in the top ten. The table lists this clonotype with a count of one. The antigen is unknown. Germline loops: CDR1 MNHEY, CDR2 SVGEGT. CDR3 length equals 15 residues. Trimming took off 7 bases at V and 7 bases at J, with 23 bases between the two ends. No cell sorting was done before RNA was extracted from the tissue.

The sequence came from a man between 65 and 80 years old with non-small cell lung cancer. This chain uses TRBV6-2 or TRBV6-3 with TRBJ2-7; maybe TRBD2 (5 bases). Sequenced: lung tumor tissue. The CDR3 region is CASNHAPSWAWEQYF. CDR3 in DNA: TGTGCCAGCAATCACGCCCCTAGCTGGGCCTGGGAGCAGTACTTC.